The 27 T cell receptor beta chains presented below share a single source sample, sequenced in a study of cytomegalovirus exposure and HLA in healthy donors. The method was immunoSEQ multiplex PCR; TCRdb's version includes in-frame clones alone and lacks a portion of them. The data show about 56,000 clones, with 93% seen just once and roughly 1.8% held by the top ten. Sequences were obtained from PBMCs. The receptors stem from a woman aged 18-35 years in good health and CMV-seropositive.

DNA for the CDR3: TGTGCCAGCAGCTCAGGGGTTGCAACTAATGAAAAACTGTTTTTT. Amino acid sequence: CASSSGVATNEKLFF. V is TRBV9 and J is TRBJ1-4; perhaps TRBD1 as D (6 bases). The CDR3 consists of 15 residues. Germline-derived CDR1 and CDR2 are SGDLS and YYNGEE. Trimming took 4 bases from V and 0 from J, leaving 10 bases between them.

Points on this clone: Other nucleotide sequences in the sample specify the same CDR3. J is TRBJ1-5 and V is TRBV5-1; the D is unclear. The CDR3 has 15 residues. Germline V gene data show CDR1 as SGHRS and CDR2 as YFSETQ. V lost 0 bases, J lost 0 bases, and 7 bases lay in between. CDR3 nucleotide sequence: TGCGCCAGCAGCTTGGGGCAGTCTAGCAATCAGCCCCAGCATTTT. It codes for CASSLGQSSNQPQHF.

This chain connects TRBV5-1 to TRBJ2-7, with 9 bases identical to TRBD1. CDR3 size: 15 residues. The J segment lost 5 bases and the V segment lost 3 bases, leaving 9 bases of the junction unmatched. Per germline, CDR1 SGHRS and CDR2 YFSETQ. CDR3 DNA sequence: TGCGCCAGCAGCTGGTCCGGGACAGGGTACGACGAGCAGTACTTC. It yields the protein CASSWSGTGYDEQYF.

This CDR3 reads CASSVGESSYNSPLHF. CDR3 in DNA: TGTGCCAGCAGCGTAGGAGAGAGCTCCTATAATTCACCCCTCCACTTT. The rearrangement uses TRBV9 and TRBJ1-6; the D is unclear. Looked up from germline, CDR1 is SGDLS and CDR2 is YYNGEE. V dropped 0 bases and J dropped 0 bases, with 7 bases sitting between them. This CDR3 contains 16 residues.

This clone is a singleton in its sample. The chain couples TRBV28 to TRBJ1-2, with unresolved D. CDR1 is MDHEN, CDR2 SYDVKM, per germline. Trimming pared 3 bases from V and 4 bases from J, leaving 12 bases between. This CDR3 is 14 amino acids long. CDR3 nucleotide sequence: TGTGCCAGCAGTTTTCGGGTAATGAGCTATGGCTACACCTTC. This gives the protein CASSFRVMSYGYTF.

CDR3 residues: CASSPFWLAGTSQETQYF. The CDR3 nucleotides read TGTGCCAGCTCACCATTTTGGCTAGCGGGGACTTCCCAAGAGACCCAGTACTTC. The chain combines TRBV18 with TRBJ2-5; TRBD2 agrees at 9 bases. The V segment lost 2 bases and the J segment 1 base; nucleotides outside the gene matches: 11. The germline gives CDR1 KGHSH, CDR2 LQKENI. The CDR3 has 18 residues.

V is TRBV5-6 and J is TRBJ1-5; TRBD1 agrees at 9 bases. The ends lost 4 bases at V and 6 bases at J; junction bases unmatched: 2. CDR1 and CDR2 (germline): SGHDT, YYEEEE. The CDR3 totals 13 residues. CDR3 bases: TGTGCCAGCAGCAAGGACAGGGGTCAGCCCCAGCATTTT. Its translation is CASSKDRGQPQHF.

The chain is built from TRBV5-6 and TRBJ2-5, with D maybe TRBD2 (6 bases). V was cut by 4 bases and J by 3 bases, with 19 bases left in between. The CDR3 consists of 16 residues. Looked up from germline, CDR1 is SGHDT and CDR2 is YYEEEE. CDR3 protein: CASSRRGTEGKETQYF. The CDR3 DNA is TGTGCCAGCAGCCGTCGAGGTACGGAGGGCAAAGAGACCCAGTACTTC.

Here the CDR3 DNA reads TGTGCCAGCAGTCCCCGGGGGGGAAGGGCTGTCTCCCACACTACGCAGTATTTT. This translates into CASSPRGGRAVSHTTQYF. The genes are TRBV27 and TRBJ2-3, with 8 bases identical to TRBD2. The CDR3 has 18 residues. Per the germline V gene, CDR1 is MNHEY and CDR2 is SMNVEV (reference sequence). Germline trimming cut 5 bases from V and 8 bases from J; bases unmatched to any gene: 21.

This clone came up once. V and J are TRBV7-2 and TRBJ1-2, with D perhaps matching TRBD1 (6 bases). The V end lost 5 bases, the J end lost 8 bases, and 21 bases lay between the germline ends. In germline, CDR1 is SGHTA, CDR2 FQGNSA. CDR3 size: 15 residues. The CDR3 DNA reads TGTGCCAGCAGCCGCAGGGACATGGCGGAGAGAGGCTACACCTTC. Translating gives CASSRRDMAERGYTF.

This chain connects TRBV2 to TRBJ1-6; TRBD1 matches at 9 bases. CDR3 size: 16 residues. J was trimmed by 9 bases and V by 6 bases; bases with no gene match: 12. The germline gives CDR1 SNHLY, CDR2 FYNNEI. This CDR3 is CASSYTGTGKRSPLHF. The CDR3, as DNA: TGTGCCAGCAGCTACACCGGGACAGGGAAGCGTTCACCCCTCCACTTT. Full variable domain (outside the CDR3, taken from reference TRBV2 and TRBJ1-6): EPEVTQTPSHQVTQMGQEVILRCVPISNHLYFYWYRQILGQKVEFLVSFYNNEISEKSEIFDDQFSVERPDGSNFTLKIRSTKLEDSAMYFCASSYTGTGKRSPLHFGNGTRLTVT.

The chain recombines TRBV28 with TRBJ2-3; 7 bases agree with TRBD2. The CDR3 covers 15 residues. Per germline, CDR1 MDHEN and CDR2 SYDVKM. V was pared by 2 bases and J by 2 bases, with 4 bases of the junction left unmatched. CDR3 in amino acids: CASSLRLAVTDTQYF. The CDR3 coding sequence is TGTGCCAGCAGTTTAAGGCTAGCGGTCACAGATACGCAGTATTTT.

This clone came up once. The chain employs TRBV13 and TRBJ1-1; 9 nucleotides line up with TRBD1. Losses at the gene ends were 5 bases for V and 4 bases for J; bases not matched to a gene: 8. The CDR3 loop spans 15 amino acids. Germline V gene sequence: CDR1 PRHDT, CDR2 FYEKMQ (reference sequence). For the CDR3, the DNA is TGTGCCAGCAGCGCCGGGACAGGGCCTGGCACTGAAGCTTTCTTT. Protein product: CASSAGTGPGTEAFF. Supplemented by reference TRBV13 and TRBJ1-1, the full variable domain reads AAGVIQSPRHLIKEKRETATLKCYPIPRHDTVYWYQQGPGQDPQFLISFYEKMQSDKGSIPDRFSAQQFSDYHSELNMSSLELGDSALYFCASSAGTGPGTEAFFGQGTRLTVV.

The gene calls are TRBV19 and TRBJ1-2; D is undetermined. In germline, CDR1 is LNHDA, CDR2 SQIVND (reference sequence). Trimming removed 4 bases from V and 2 bases from J, with 14 bases in between. The CDR3 is 15 amino acids. The CDR3 is CASSTRAGGNYGYTF. CDR3 nucleotide sequence: TGTGCCAGTAGTACCCGAGCGGGAGGGAACTATGGCTACACCTTC.

The gene calls are TRBV7-8 and TRBJ1-2; TRBD1 might be the D (6 bases). Germline CDR1 and CDR2: SGHVS and FQNEAQ. V dropped 5 bases and J dropped 3 bases, with 19 bases sitting between them. CDR3 size: 16 residues. CDR3 amino acids: CASSQLWTVEDYGYTF. The CDR3 bases are TGTGCCAGCAGCCAACTTTGGACAGTAGAAGACTATGGCTACACCTTC.

This clone occurred once. The CDR3 DNA reads as TGCGCCAGCAGCGTGAAGACAGGGAACACTGAAGCTTTCTTT. Amino acids: CASSVKTGNTEAFF. The chain employs TRBV5-1 and TRBJ1-1, with D possibly being TRBD1 (6 bases). Germline CDR1 is SGHRS and CDR2 is YFSETQ. The V gene lost 4 bases and the J gene lost 1 base, with 11 bases spanning the gap. This CDR3 comprises 14 residues.

V gene TRBV2 combines with J gene TRBJ2-1; 8 bases match TRBD2. Looked up from germline, CDR1 is SNHLY and CDR2 is FYNNEI. This CDR3 spans 18 amino acids. V shed 0 bases and J 8 bases; nucleotides not matched to a gene: 15. This chain's CDR3 is CASSEALSGGAGSDEQFF. The CDR3, as DNA: TGTGCCAGCAGTGAAGCGCTTTCGGGGGGGGCCGGGTCGGATGAGCAGTTCTTC.

The rearrangement uses TRBV25-1 and TRBJ2-5; 8 nucleotides align to TRBD2. V dropped 0 bases and J dropped 5; count of bases not matched to a gene: 5. This CDR3 has 15 amino acids. The germline gives CDR1 MGHDK, CDR2 SYGVNS. The CDR3 sequence is CASSEYRGGGETQYF. DNA of the CDR3: TGTGCCAGCAGTGAATATCGGGGGGGAGGGGAGACCCAGTACTTC. Combining the CDR3 with reference TRBV25-1 and TRBJ2-5 gives the whole variable domain EADIYQTPRYLVIGTGKKITLECSQTMGHDKMYWYQQDPGMELHLIHYSYGVNSTEKGDLSSESTVSRIRTEHFPLTLESARPSHTSQYLCASSEYRGGGETQYFGPGTRLLVL.

V usage is TRBV6-4 and J usage is TRBJ2-7; D gene ambiguous. The germline V gene has CDR1 MRHNA and CDR2 SNTAGT. The CDR3 runs to 17 residues. Trimming took off 0 bases at V and 1 base at J, with 16 bases between the two ends. The CDR3 region is CASSDSHFRGKSYEQYF. CDR3 coding DNA: TGTGCCAGCAGTGACTCTCACTTTCGAGGCAAATCCTACGAGCAGTACTTC.

The chain uses TRBV19 and TRBJ2-7; 8 bases align to TRBD1. The CDR3 is made up of 13 amino acids. CDR1 LNHDA and CDR2 SQIVND come from the germline V gene (reference sequence). V shed 1 base, J shed 6 bases, and the junction held 2 bases outside the gene matches. The CDR3 sequence is CASSIVTGGEQYF. CDR3 bases: TGTGCCAGTAGTATAGTTACAGGGGGCGAGCAGTACTTC.

The J gene is TRBJ2-5, the V gene TRBV6-6; D is undetermined. Per the germline V gene, CDR1 is MNHNY and CDR2 is SVGAGI (reference sequence). This CDR3 has 14 amino acids. V lost 0 bases and J 3 bases, leaving 8 bases between the germline ends. The CDR3 nucleotides are TGTGCCAGCAGTTACTCGAGTACGAAAGAGACCCAGTACTTC. Translated: CASSYSSTKETQYF.

The chain recombines TRBV27 with TRBJ2-2; TRBD1 agrees at 12 bases. Per germline, CDR1 MNHEY and CDR2 SMNVEV (reference sequence). The CDR3 is 17 amino acids. After removal of 7 bases from V and 7 bases from J, the junction contained 13 bases not matched to a gene. CDR3 in amino acids: CASTGLVGQGAGGELFF. DNA for the CDR3: TGTGCCAGCACGGGCCTCGTGGGACAGGGGGCGGGCGGGGAGCTGTTTTTT.

The chain couples TRBV5-4 to TRBJ1-2; 7 positions agree with TRBD1. In germline, CDR1 is SGHNT, CDR2 YYREEE (reference sequence). The ends lost 3 bases at V and 6 bases at J; junction bases unmatched: 8. The CDR3 covers 14 residues. CDR3 amino acids: CASSSEGQSDGYTF. The CDR3 DNA reads TGTGCCAGCAGCTCCGAGGGACAGAGCGATGGCTACACCTTC. The whole variable domain, filled in from reference TRBV5-4 and TRBJ1-2, reads ETGVTQSPTHLIKTRGQQVTLRCSSQSGHNTVSWYQQALGQGPQFIFQYYREEENGRGNFPPRFSGLQFPNYSSELNVNALELDDSALYLCASSSEGQSDGYTFGSGTRLTVV.

This clone was observed a single time. The rearrangement links TRBV6-1 to TRBJ2-7, with 14 bases aligning to TRBD2. The ends lost 7 bases at V and 4 bases at J; junction bases unmatched: 6. The CDR3 length is 15 residues. Germline CDR1 MNHNS, CDR2 SASEGT. The CDR3 here is CASTETSGGAYEQYF. For the CDR3, the DNA is TGTGCCAGCACGGAGACTAGCGGGGGGGCTTACGAGCAGTACTTC.

The chain uses TRBV7-9 and TRBJ1-1; D is ambiguous. Germline lookup yields CDR1 SEHNR and CDR2 FQNEAQ (reference sequence). There are 12 residues in the CDR3. Trimming pared 8 bases from V and 1 base from J, leaving 8 bases between. The CDR3 DNA is TGTGCCAGCTCGGGGAGGAACACTGAAGCTTTCTTT. Translation gives CASSGRNTEAFF.

The rearrangement uses TRBV23-1 and TRBJ1-1; D remains unclear. TRBV23-1 is noted as an ORF with a role that remains uncertain. V shed 3 bases and J shed 4 bases, with 6 bases lying between them. CDR3 length equals 12 residues. The CDR3 loop reads CASSQESTEAFF. CDR3 coding DNA: TGCGCCAGCAGTCAGGAGAGCACTGAAGCTTTCTTT.

This CDR3 reads CASSYFLGGPQHF. The CDR3 DNA reads as TGTGCCAGCAGTTATTTTTTAGGCGGGCCCCAGCATTTT. This chain links TRBV6-5 with TRBJ1-5; the D is unclear. The ends were cut back, 3 bases at V and 9 bases at J, with 12 bases in the middle. CDR1 MNHEY and CDR2 SVGAGI come from the germline V gene. This CDR3 has 13 residues.